This T cell receptor (beta chain) was documented in a study of identifying expanded T cells in peripheral blood. Study-wide results and caveats: Clone count variance between roughly 2-week samples rose with total template count. Over approximately two and four weeks, about 15 and 19 clones changed, versus around 1.2 between replicates.

Notes on this clone: Its antigen is not identified.

TCRdb keeps only in-frame clones here, not all; method: immunoSEQ multiplex PCR. The data hold roughly 86,000 clones, with 70% to 90% observed a single time. V was shortened by 3 bases and J by 4 bases, with 21 bases between the two germline ends. CDR3 length equals 17 residues. Germline assignment: CDR1 KGHSH and CDR2 LQKENI. The sequenced sample was blood. The receptor was isolated from a person aged 18 to 75 in good health. This sequence joins TRBV18 and TRBJ1-2; possible D gene TRBD1, 6 bases. The CDR3 DNA is TGTGCCAGCTCACCGCCGAATCGGGCCGGGGGCAGCTATGGCTACACCTTC. The encoded protein is CASSPPNRAGGSYGYTF.